The 31 T cell receptor beta chains presented below share a single source sample, sequenced in a study of blood T cell repertoires in COVID-19. Produced via immunoSEQ multiplex PCR; TCRdb's table is partial and in-frame only. The sample yields 450,000 to 500,000 clones, 87% seen once. Sequenced sample: PBMCs or T cells enriched from blood (not recorded which). The receptor set was obtained from a woman younger than 35 who had recovered from COVID-19.

This chain's CDR3 is CASRRDPAQETQYF. The CDR3 DNA sequence: TGTGCCAGTAGGCGGGACCCGGCCCAAGAGACCCAGTACTTC. The chain has TRBV19 and TRBJ2-5, with D possibly matching TRBD2 (6 bases). Trimming took off 6 bases at V and 1 base at J, with 12 bases between the two ends. CDR1 and CDR2 from the germline V gene are LNHDA and SQIVND (reference sequence). This CDR3 comprises 14 residues. Together with reference TRBV19 and TRBJ2-5, the CDR3 gives the full variable domain: DGGITQSPKYLFRKEGQNVTLSCEQNLNHDAMYWYRQDPGQGLRLIYYSQIVNDFQKGDIAEGYSVSREKKESFPLTVTSAQKNPTAFYLCASRRDPAQETQYFGPGTRLLVL.

The rearrangement links TRBV5-4 to TRBJ2-2; TRBD2 might be the D (6 bases). This CDR3 has 15 residues. V was shortened by 1 base and J by 4 bases, with 11 bases between the two germline ends. Germline loops: CDR1 SGHNT, CDR2 YYREEE (reference sequence). For the CDR3, the DNA is TGTGCCAGCAGCTTGAATGCCGGGGGCACCGGGGAGCTGTTTTTT. Its translation is CASSLNAGGTGELFF.

The rearrangement links TRBV18 to TRBJ2-1, with 9 bases lining up with TRBD1. Germline V gives CDR1 KGHSH, CDR2 LQKENI. After removal of 3 bases from V and 5 bases from J, the junction contained 8 bases not matched to a gene. The CDR3 is made up of 16 amino acids. The CDR3 region has the DNA TGTGCCAGCTCACCGAATCCGGGACAGGGAAACAATGAGCAGTTCTTC. It encodes CASSPNPGQGNNEQFF.

The J gene is TRBJ1-2, the V gene TRBV4-1; TRBD1 might be the D (5 bases). V gave up 4 bases and J gave up 3 bases, with 12 bases separating them. The CDR3 is made up of 14 amino acids. In germline, CDR1 is MGHRA, CDR2 YSYEKL. The CDR3 DNA sequence: TGCGCCAGCAGCCGGGCCAGGGAGGACTATGGCTACACCTTC. Protein sequence: CASSRAREDYGYTF.

This chain joins TRBV4-1 and TRBJ2-5, with TRBD2 identical over 7 bases. The CDR3 is 15 amino acids. The ends lost 4 bases at V and 5 bases at J; junction bases unmatched: 10. In germline, CDR1 is MGHRA, CDR2 YSYEKL. The CDR3 region is CASSPLGEGAETQYF. The CDR3 nucleotides read TGCGCCAGCAGCCCCCTCGGGGAGGGTGCCGAGACCCAGTACTTC.

The chain recombines TRBV27 with TRBJ2-3; D unresolved. From germline, CDR1 is MNHEY and CDR2 SMNVEV (reference sequence). The CDR3 runs 18 residues. V dropped 1 base and J dropped 8 bases, with 25 bases sitting between them. The CDR3 spells CASSLYSPQAFTTGTQYF. Here the CDR3 DNA reads TGTGCCAGCAGTTTATACTCGCCACAAGCCTTTACGACGGGTACGCAGTATTTT.

The chain carries TRBV19 and TRBJ1-1; TRBD1 matches at 8 bases. Germline assignment: CDR1 LNHDA and CDR2 SQIVND (reference sequence). V lost 6 bases to trimming and J lost 4 bases; unmatched junction nucleotides: 4. The CDR3 loop spans 13 amino acids. CDR3 in amino acids: CASSFTGGTEAFF. In DNA form, the CDR3 reads TGTGCCAGTAGCTTCACAGGGGGCACTGAAGCTTTCTTT.

This chain connects TRBV2 to TRBJ2-5; no clear D. The CDR3 is 13 amino acids. The V and J ends lost 3 bases and 4 bases respectively, with 9 bases between them. Germline CDR1 SNHLY, CDR2 FYNNEI. CDR3: CASSDSSGETQYF. Written as DNA, the CDR3 is TGTGCCAGCAGTGATAGTTCGGGAGAGACCCAGTACTTC.

The J gene is TRBJ1-1, the V gene TRBV28; D remains ambiguous. The V gene's germline CDR1 is MDHEN and CDR2 SYDVKM. Trimming cost V 4 bases and J 11 bases, with 20 bases left between them. The CDR3 covers 14 residues. CDR3 sequence reads: CASSSNQLEGKAFF. The CDR3 coding sequence is TGTGCCAGCAGTTCTAACCAACTAGAGGGAAAGGCTTTCTTT.

This chain connects TRBV5-6 to TRBJ2-1; 7 positions agree with TRBD2. Germline V gene sequence: CDR1 SGHDT, CDR2 YYEEEE. V was pared by 0 bases and J by 2 bases, with 5 bases of the junction left unmatched. The CDR3 sequence is 16 residues long. CDR3 bases: TGTGCCAGCAGCTTGGCCGGCCTAGCGGCCTACAATGAGCAGTTCTTC. This translates into CASSLAGLAAYNEQFF.

V is TRBV5-1 and J is TRBJ2-7, with 9 bases aligning to TRBD1. The length of the CDR3 is 16 residues. Per germline, CDR1 SGHRS and CDR2 YFSETQ. V lost 4 bases and J lost 2; bases outside the gene matches: 10. The CDR3 reads CASSPGGGQGPYEQYF. CDR3 in DNA: TGCGCCAGCAGCCCCGGAGGGGGACAGGGTCCCTACGAGCAGTACTTC.

The chain carries TRBV27 and TRBJ1-2; D is unresolved. The CDR3 length is 14 residues. Germline-derived CDR1 and CDR2 are MNHEY and SMNVEV (reference sequence). The V and J ends lost 5 bases and 6 bases respectively, with 16 bases between them. The CDR3 region has the DNA TGTGCCAGCAGTAGTTTCGGGGTTAGACATGGCTACACCTTC. Translating it yields CASSSFGVRHGYTF.

The V and J genes are TRBV18 and TRBJ1-3; D gene unclear. This CDR3 has 15 amino acids. The V end lost 2 bases, the J end lost 4 bases, and 12 bases lay between the germline ends. The V gene's germline CDR1 is KGHSH and CDR2 LQKENI. The DNA of the CDR3 is TGTGCCAGCTCACCAAAGCTGGAAGCGGGAAACACCATATATTTT. It codes for CASSPKLEAGNTIYF.

V is TRBV10-3 and J is TRBJ1-5, with D perhaps TRBD1 (6 bases). The germline V gene has CDR1 ENHRY and CDR2 SYGVKD. This CDR3 has 17 residues. With 6 bases removed from V and 4 bases from J, the gap between germline ends came to 22 bases. CDR3 sequence: CAISASQTGTLNQPQHF. As DNA, the CDR3 is TGTGCCATCAGCGCGTCTCAAACCGGGACACTAAATCAGCCCCAGCATTTT.

The chain's CDR3 is CASTPQNPYGYTF. The CDR3 DNA sequence: TGTGCCAGCACCCCGCAGAATCCCTATGGCTACACCTTC. J is TRBJ1-2 and V is TRBV2; D not resolved. V shed 7 bases and J shed 4 bases, with 13 bases lying between them. CDR3 length equals 13 residues. Looked up from germline, CDR1 is SNHLY and CDR2 is FYNNEI.

The J gene is TRBJ1-2, the V gene TRBV5-4; TRBD1 matches at 9 bases. CDR3 length: 15 residues. Germline values: CDR1 SGHNT, CDR2 YYREEE (reference sequence). Trimming at V came to 4 bases and at J to 5 bases, leaving 9 bases not matched to a gene. The CDR3 coding sequence is TGTGCCAGCAGCGAGGAAAACAGGGGGCTTTATGGCTACACCTTC. Translating it yields CASSEENRGLYGYTF.

Points on this clone: The sample carries other DNA sequences with the same CDR3. V is TRBV5-1 and J is TRBJ1-3; D not certain. V was pared by 0 bases and J by 0 bases, with 7 bases between. The CDR3 consists of 15 residues. Germline lookup yields CDR1 SGHRS and CDR2 YFSETQ. The CDR3 loop reads CASSLGAGSGNTIYF. In DNA form, the CDR3 reads TGCGCCAGCAGCTTGGGTGCAGGCTCTGGAAACACCATATATTTT.

This clone was counted a few times. This rearrangement joins TRBV9 to TRBJ2-2, with 12 nucleotides matching TRBD1. Germline V gives CDR1 SGDLS, CDR2 YYNGEE. The CDR3 contains 18 residues. Germline trimming cut 4 bases from V and 5 bases from J; bases unmatched to any gene: 12. CDR3 bases: TGTGCCAGCAGCCCCGGGACAGGGGGCGTTCGAGGGACCGGGGAGCTGTTTTTT. It is translated as CASSPGTGGVRGTGELFF. Looking up the rest from reference TRBV9 and TRBJ2-2 gives the full variable domain: DSGVTQTPKHLITATGQRVTLRCSPRSGDLSVYWYQQSLDQGLQFLIQYYNGEERAKGNILERFSAQQFPDLHSELNLSSLELGDSALYFCASSPGTGGVRGTGELFFGEGSRLTVL.

This clone appeared a single time. Other DNA variants within this sample encode the same CDR3. This chain joins TRBV28 and TRBJ1-5; tentatively, D is TRBD1 (5 bases). V was pared by 5 bases and J by 2 bases, with 13 bases between. The CDR3 covers 15 residues. In germline, CDR1 is MDHEN, CDR2 SYDVKM. The CDR3 reads CASSPQGRGNQPQHF. CDR3 DNA sequence: TGTGCCAGCAGTCCCCAGGGTAGGGGCAATCAGCCCCAGCATTTT.

The chain joins TRBV6-5 to TRBJ1-2; weak D call: TRBD1 (6 bases). The germline CDR1 and CDR2 sequences are MNHEY and SVGAGI. Trimming removed 0 bases from V and 3 bases from J, with 8 bases in between. This CDR3 is built from 14 residues. This CDR3 is CASSYSKGDYGYTF. The DNA of the CDR3 is TGTGCCAGCAGTTACTCGAAGGGGGACTATGGCTACACCTTC.

The rearrangement links TRBV3-1 (or the pseudogene TRBV3-2) to TRBJ1-1, with D hard to call. The V end lost 0 bases, the J end lost 10 bases, and 12 bases lay between the germline ends. Germline CDR1 is LGHDT and CDR2 is YNNKEL (reference sequence). The CDR3 runs 13 residues. The CDR3 sequence is CASSQDLPVGAFF. As DNA, the CDR3 is TGTGCCAGCAGCCAAGATCTCCCAGTTGGAGCTTTCTTT.

The chain is built from TRBV5-4 and TRBJ1-1; D is perhaps TRBD1 (5 bases). Germline V gene lookup returns CDR1 SGHNT and CDR2 YYREEE (reference sequence). The CDR3 runs 13 residues. V was shortened by 4 bases and J by 8 bases, with 15 bases between the two germline ends. CDR3 protein: CASSPQESGEAFF. The CDR3 nucleotides are TGTGCCAGCAGCCCACAGGAGTCCGGGGAAGCTTTCTTT.

The chain recombines TRBV7-9 with TRBJ2-1; D is possibly TRBD1 (5 bases). Germline CDR1 reads SEHNR; CDR2 reads FQNEAQ (reference sequence). V lost 1 base and J lost 6, with 10 bases in between. This CDR3 is built from 14 residues. The CDR3 loop is CASSLEQASNEQFF. The CDR3 DNA follows: TGTGCCAGCAGCTTAGAACAGGCGTCCAATGAGCAGTTCTTC. Supplemented by reference TRBV7-9 and TRBJ2-1, the full variable domain reads DTGVSQNPRHKITKRGQNVTFRCDPISEHNRLYWYRQTLGQGPEFLTYFQNEAQLEKSRLLSDRFSAERPKGSFSTLEIQRTEQGDSAMYLCASSLEQASNEQFFGPGTRLTVL.

The V gene is TRBV27, the J gene TRBJ2-7; no reliable D call. Trimming stripped 6 bases from V and 1 base from J, with 10 bases between. Germline-derived CDR1 and CDR2 are MNHEY and SMNVEV (reference sequence). The CDR3 runs to 13 residues. DNA of the CDR3: TGTGCCAGCAGGCTCACGGTTTCCTACGAGCAGTACTTC. Translating it yields CASRLTVSYEQYF.

Only one count was recorded for this clone. The gene calls are TRBV2 and TRBJ1-4; D is undetermined. The CDR3 has 14 residues. Germline V lookup: CDR1 SNHLY, CDR2 FYNNEI. With 2 bases removed from V and 5 bases from J, the gap between germline ends came to 9 bases. DNA of the CDR3: TGTGCCAGCAGTGAACGGGGATTCAATGAAAAACTGTTTTTT. It codes for CASSERGFNEKLFF.

The CDR3 DNA follows: TGTGCCTGGACTAGCGGGGGGAATTACAATGAGCAGTTCTTC. Encoded protein: CAWTSGGNYNEQFF. The rearrangement links TRBV30 to TRBJ2-1, with 11 positions matching TRBD2. There are 14 residues in the CDR3. Losses at the gene ends were 4 bases for V and 4 bases for J; bases not matched to a gene: 3. Germline V gives CDR1 GTSNPN, CDR2 SVGIG (reference sequence).

This clone was seen only once. The rearrangement uses TRBV5-1 and TRBJ2-7; D ambiguous. CDR3 length equals 14 residues. Germline V gene sequence: CDR1 SGHRS, CDR2 YFSETQ. Trimming took 2 bases from V and 1 from J, leaving 10 bases between them. CDR3 sequence reads: CASSFTDDSYEQYF. The CDR3 nucleotides read TGCGCCAGCAGCTTCACAGACGATTCCTACGAGCAGTACTTC.

Written as DNA, the CDR3 is TGTGCCAGCAGTTTATCCCCGTTAGAGACCCAGTACTTC. Protein: CASSLSPLETQYF. The chain recombines TRBV12-3 or TRBV12-4 with TRBJ2-5; D gene ambiguous. The CDR3 has 13 amino acids. Trimming took 2 bases from V and 4 from J, leaving 8 bases between them.

The chain couples TRBV19 to TRBJ2-5, with 8 bases aligning to TRBD2. Per the germline V gene, CDR1 is LNHDA and CDR2 is SQIVND (reference sequence). J lost 2 bases, V lost 9 bases, and 11 bases had no gene match. There are 15 residues in the CDR3. The DNA of the CDR3 is TGTGCCAGCCGAAGCTTGCGGGGGGATCAAGAGACCCAGTACTTC. Amino acids: CASRSLRGDQETQYF.

Only a few counts were recorded for this clone. CDR3 DNA sequence: TGTGCCAGCAGCAACCGGGACAGGGCTAGCAATCAGCCCCAGCATTTT. The encoded protein is CASSNRDRASNQPQHF. V is TRBV28 and J is TRBJ1-5; 9 nucleotides agree with TRBD1. The J segment lost 0 bases and the V segment lost 6 bases, leaving 6 bases of the junction unmatched. The CDR3 covers 16 residues. Per germline, CDR1 MDHEN and CDR2 SYDVKM.

The J gene is TRBJ2-1, the V gene TRBV10-3, with a possible D match to TRBD2 (5 bases). Trimming took off 8 bases at V and 0 bases at J, with 11 bases between the two ends. The germline V gene encodes CDR1 ENHRY and CDR2 SYGVKD. The CDR3 runs 14 residues. Written as DNA, the CDR3 is TGTGCCATCCGACGGGATAGCTCCTACAATGAGCAGTTCTTC. Translation gives CAIRRDSSYNEQFF.